A selection of T cell receptor beta chains follows, all from one sample in a study of T-cell reconstitution after alpha-beta-depleted transplantation in children. MiXCR, run by TCRdb on the PCR reads, gives a single entry per CDR3 protein. The sample contains fewer than 750,000 distinct CDR3 sequences, 25% to 30% of which appear only once. The source material was PBMCs, sampled before TCRalphabeta/CD19-depleted stem cell transplant. The receptors here all came from a boy younger than two with Wiskott-Aldrich syndrome, due to receive a stem cell transplant. Both conserved end residues are part of each CDR3. Fields, in order: D gene, clone size, V gene, J gene, CDR3 protein, CDR3 DNA. D genes are given only for firm matches. Size is omitted from some rows. Given values are once, few, many or a class for expanded clones.

TRBD2	once	TRBV18	TRBJ2-7	CASSLALTSGRVHEQYF	TGTGCCAGCTCACTCGCCCTGACTAGCGGGAGAGTCCACGAGCAGTACTTC
TRBD2	.	TRBV12-3/TRBV12-4	TRBJ2-5	CASSPGTSGDRETQYF	TGTGCCAGCAGTCCCGGGACTAGCGGGGATCGGGAGACCCAGTACTTC
.	.	TRBV5-1	TRBJ2-7	CASSLALQGGPYEQYF	TGCGCCAGCAGCTTGGCCTTACAGGGTGGCCCCTACGAGCAGTACTTC
.	.	TRBV7-2	TRBJ1-1	CASSLIGGAGNTEAFF	TGTGCCAGCAGCTTAATAGGAGGGGCGGGAAACACTGAAGCTTTCTTT
.	.	TRBV5-1	TRBJ2-1	CASSFWTGTSSNEQFF	TGCGCCAGCAGCTTCTGGACAGGGACTAGCAGCAATGAGCAGTTCTTC
.	few	TRBV20-1	TRBJ2-3	CSASAGSTDTQYF	TGCAGTGCTAGTGCCGGAAGCACAGATACGCAGTATTTT
TRBD1	.	TRBV7-9	TRBJ1-6	CASSWGLTGGNSPLHF	TGTGCCAGCAGCTGGGGGCTCACAGGGGGCAATTCACCCCTCCACTTT
.	few	TRBV5-1	TRBJ1-2	CASSLDGGKGYTF	TGCGCCAGCAGCTTGGATGGGGGGAAAGGCTACACCTTC
.	few	TRBV3-1	TRBJ1-4	CASSLQGINEKLFF	TGTGCCAGCAGCCTACAGGGTATTAATGAAAAACTGTTTTTT
.	.	TRBV7-2	TRBJ1-6	CASSRVRTVADSPLHF	TGTGCCAGCAGTCGAGTACGGACGGTGGCGGATTCACCCCTCCACTTT
.	.	TRBV9	TRBJ2-7	CASSTLALGYEQYF	TGTGCCAGCAGCACGCTAGCGCTGGGCTACGAGCAGTACTTC
.	.	TRBV10-3	TRBJ2-1	CAISETDWTNEQFF	TGTGCCATCAGTGAGACGGACTGGACTAATGAGCAGTTCTTC
TRBD2	once	TRBV27	TRBJ2-3	CASSRRLAASTDTQYF	TGTGCCAGCAGTCGTCGACTAGCGGCGAGCACAGATACGCAGTATTTT
.	.	TRBV27	TRBJ2-7	CASSLTLTGSYEQYF	TGTGCCAGCAGTTTAACCCTGACAGGCTCCTACGAGCAGTACTTC
TRBD2	.	TRBV24-1	TRBJ2-1	CATSDLAVSYNEQFF	TGTGCCACCAGTGACCTAGCGGTCTCCTACAATGAGCAGTTCTTC
.	.	TRBV6-2/TRBV6-3	TRBJ2-7	CASSLYGSEQYF	TGTGCCAGCAGCCTTTATGGGAGCGAGCAGTACTTC
.	.	TRBV9	TRBJ1-1	CASSVEGGVAFF	TGTGCCAGCAGCGTAGAAGGAGGCGTAGCTTTCTTT
TRBD1	.	TRBV29-1	TRBJ1-4	CSVGRQGEKLFF	TGCAGCGTTGGGCGACAGGGAGAAAAACTGTTTTTT
.	few	TRBV5-4	TRBJ1-1	CASSMGHRNTEAFF	TGTGCCAGCAGCATGGGACACCGGAACACTGAAGCTTTCTTT
TRBD1	few	TRBV7-2	TRBJ2-5	CASRTGQGRGAQYF	TGTGCCAGCAGGACGGGACAGGGTCGCGGGGCCCAGTACTTC
TRBD2	.	TRBV20-1	TRBJ2-2	CSAGYSGTTRGTGELFF	TGCAGTGCTGGGTATTCCGGGACTACAAGAGGGACCGGGGAGCTGTTTTTT
TRBD2	.	TRBV15	TRBJ2-3	CATSRVAGGPDTQYF	TGTGCCACCAGCAGAGTAGCGGGAGGGCCAGATACGCAGTATTTT
TRBD2	few	TRBV5-1	TRBJ2-5	CASSSSLAGAQETQYF	TGCGCCAGCAGCTCCTCACTAGCGGGAGCTCAAGAGACCCAGTACTTC
.	.	TRBV7-8	TRBJ1-3	CASSLNRAGRSGNTIYF	TGTGCCAGCAGCCTCAACCGAGCTGGCCGCTCTGGAAACACCATATATTTT
.	.	TRBV29-1	TRBJ2-5	CSVVPGQETQYF	TGCAGCGTTGTACCGGGACAAGAGACCCAGTACTTC
.	.	TRBV28	TRBJ2-6	CASAGAGANGLTF	TGTGCCAGCGCAGGAGCTGGGGCCAACGGCCTGACTTTC
TRBD2	many	TRBV10-2	TRBJ2-7	CASVLSAGRFYEQYF	TGCGCCAGCGTACTTAGCGCCGGGAGGTTCTACGAGCAGTACTTC
.	many	TRBV5-1	TRBJ2-2	CASRVGSGELFF	TGCGCCAGCAGGGTAGGCTCCGGGGAGCTGTTTTTT
.	.	TRBV20-1	TRBJ2-7	CSARRRGLVYEQYF	TGCAGTGCTAGACGCCGAGGGCTGGTGTACGAGCAGTACTTC
.	.	TRBV5-1	TRBJ1-3	CASSETVGTTIYF	TGCGCCAGCAGCGAGACGGTTGGAACCACCATATATTTT
TRBD2	.	TRBV28	TRBJ2-1	CASSFYSGNEQFF	TGTGCCAGCAGTTTCTATAGCGGGAATGAGCAGTTCTTC
TRBD2	few	TRBV10-3	TRBJ2-3	CAISLAGGAPTDTQYF	TGTGCCATCAGCCTAGCGGGAGGGGCCCCCACAGATACGCAGTATTTT
.	few	TRBV20-1	TRBJ1-4	CSARALTEKLFF	TGCAGTGCTAGGGCCCTGACAGAAAAACTGTTTTTT
TRBD1	many	TRBV5-1	TRBJ2-7	CASSPWTGLREQYF	TGCGCCAGCAGCCCGTGGACAGGTCTGCGAGAGCAGTACTTC
.	.	TRBV12-3/TRBV12-4	TRBJ2-1	CASSSGGTYEQFF	TGTGCCAGCAGTTCCGGGGGAACCTATGAGCAGTTCTTC
TRBD1	.	TRBV20-1	TRBJ2-7	CSAWRTGSYEQYF	TGCAGTGCTTGGAGGACAGGCAGCTACGAGCAGTACTTC
TRBD1	.	TRBV7-9	TRBJ1-4	CASSSTSPGQGYEKLFF	TGTGCCAGCAGCTCAACTTCCCCGGGACAGGGGTATGAAAAACTGTTTTTT
TRBD2	.	TRBV29-1	TRBJ2-5	CSVRRGRASETQYF	TGCAGCGTTAGGCGCGGGAGGGCCTCGGAGACCCAGTACTTC
TRBD2	.	TRBV5-1	TRBJ2-2	CASSKDAGALGELFF	TGCGCCAGCAGCAAAGATGCGGGAGCCCTCGGGGAGCTGTTTTTT
TRBD2	.	TRBV20-1	TRBJ2-7	CSATLLAGGTLPVEQYF	TGCAGTGCTACCTTACTAGCGGGAGGTACCCTTCCTGTCGAGCAGTACTTC
.	few	TRBV3-1	TRBJ2-2	CASSQRGAAPNTGELFF	TGTGCCAGCAGCCAAAGGGGGGCGGCTCCGAACACCGGGGAGCTGTTTTTT
.	few	TRBV15	TRBJ1-3	CATSRDLGLSYSGNTIYF	TGTGCCACCAGCAGAGATCTCGGTCTCAGTTACTCTGGAAACACCATATATTTT
.	.	TRBV5-4	TRBJ2-3	CASSVGLGDTDTQYF	TGTGCCAGCAGCGTGGGACTCGGTGACACAGATACGCAGTATTTT
TRBD1	.	TRBV20-1	TRBJ1-2	CSASQGLRGYTF	TGCAGTGCCTCACAGGGGCTAAGAGGCTACACCTTC
.	.	TRBV11-2	TRBJ1-6	CASSLEGGRPGNSPLHF	TGTGCCAGCAGCTTAGAGGGGGGCAGGCCGGGGAATTCACCCCTCCACTTT
TRBD2	once	TRBV5-1	TRBJ2-7	CASSPGLAGGPGSYEQYF	TGCGCCAGCAGCCCTGGACTAGCGGGAGGGCCTGGGTCGTACGAGCAGTACTTC
TRBD1	.	TRBV5-1	TRBJ2-1	CASSLLQGANEQFF	TGCGCCAGCAGCTTGTTGCAGGGGGCGAATGAGCAGTTCTTC
TRBD2	.	TRBV5-1	TRBJ2-7	CASSSRGGPSYEQYF	TGCGCCAGCAGCTCCCGGGGGGGACCTTCCTACGAGCAGTACTTC
.	.	TRBV5-1	TRBJ1-3	CASSLSPSANTIYF	TGCGCCAGCAGCTTGTCGCCTTCTGCAAACACCATATATTTT
TRBD2	.	TRBV4-1	TRBJ2-1	CASSQDPTSAQSYNEQFF	TGCGCCAGCAGCCAAGACCCGACTAGCGCTCAATCCTACAATGAGCAGTTCTTC
.	.	TRBV28	TRBJ2-7	CASCKSGSTLLDEQYF	TGTGCCAGCTGCAAATCCGGGTCCACCCTCCTGGACGAGCAGTACTTC
.	few	TRBV20-1	TRBJ2-7	CSASKQGYEQYF	TGCAGTGCTAGTAAACAGGGCTACGAGCAGTACTTC
TRBD1	few	TRBV5-5	TRBJ1-1	CASSRGQTGNTEAFF	TGTGCCAGCAGCCGGGGACAGACTGGGAACACTGAAGCTTTCTTT
.	few	TRBV7-8	TRBJ1-5	CASSLGLALPAQHF	TGTGCCAGCAGCTTAGGTTTGGCCCTCCCGGCCCAGCATTTT
.	.	TRBV7-6	TRBJ1-4	CASSLRGAPATNEKLFF	TGTGCCAGCAGCTTACGGGGAGCCCCAGCAACTAATGAAAAACTGTTTTTT
TRBD2	few	TRBV20-1	TRBJ2-1	CSARGTSGRSNEQFF	TGCAGTGCTAGGGGGACTAGCGGGAGGAGCAATGAGCAGTTCTTC
.	few	TRBV6-4	TRBJ2-1	CASSQGHPNEQFF	TGTGCCAGTAGCCAGGGACACCCCAATGAGCAGTTCTTC
TRBD1	few	TRBV5-1	TRBJ2-5	CASSPTGGMETQYF	TGCGCCAGCAGCCCGACAGGGGGCATGGAGACCCAGTACTTC
.	.	TRBV24-1	TRBJ1-2	CATSAPAPGYGYTF	TGTGCCACCAGCGCCCCCGCCCCGGGCTATGGCTACACCTTC